These 23 T cell receptor beta chains came from one sample sequenced in a study of Tregs in tolerant kidney transplant recipients. Some clones are missing from TCRdb's copy, which holds only in-frame ones; the method was immunoSEQ multiplex PCR. Recorded for this sample: tens of thousands of clones. This sample comprised CD4+ T cells from blood, obtained before the transplant. The receptors here all came from a human donor who received a combined kidney and bone marrow transplant.

A note on this clone: The read ends 3 residues early relative to the CDR3; the germline J gene fills the gap. The chain uses TRBV19 and TRBJ1-2; 8 bases match TRBD1. Germline trimming cut 3 bases from V and 2 bases from J; bases unmatched to any gene: 5. Germline V gene sequence: CDR1 LNHDA, CDR2 SQIVND (reference sequence). The CDR3 contains 15 residues. CDR3: CASSMGGQGNYGYTF. Incomplete CDR3 DNA: TGTGCCAGTAGTATGGGTGGACAGGGCAACTATGGC.

Concerning this clone itself: The sequenced fragment ends 3 residues before the CDR3 boundary, so the rest is inferred from the germline J gene. The chain has TRBV2 and TRBJ2-7; no clear D gene. CDR3 length: 13 amino acids. V lost 6 bases and J 1 base, leaving 10 bases between the germline ends. Germline V gene data show CDR1 as SNHLY and CDR2 as FYNNEI. CDR3 in amino acids: CASRLTPSYEQYF. The CDR3 bases that were read are TGTGCCAGCAGGTTGACACCGTCCTACGAG.

As for this clone: The DNA ends 3 residues before the CDR3 does, and the rest of the CDR3 is filled in from the germline J gene. The chain couples TRBV7-2 to TRBJ1-3, with a weak D call TRBD1 (5 bases). CDR1 and CDR2 (germline): SGHTA, FQGNSA. The CDR3 runs to 13 residues. CDR3 DNA, as far as it was read: TGTGCCAGCAGCTTATTCGGACAACCGGCC. This translates into CASSLFGQPA. The entire CDR3 protein is CASSLFGQPAIYF.

With regard to this clone: The CDR3 end falls 3 residues outside the read, so it is completed with the germline J gene. This chain links TRBV19 with TRBJ2-3, with 7 nucleotides matching TRBD1. Germline V gene data show CDR1 as LNHDA and CDR2 as SQIVND (reference sequence). CDR3 length: 13 amino acids. With 5 bases clipped from V and 3 bases from J, the junction kept 2 bases outside the gene matches. CDR3: CASSPGGTDTQYF. The part of the CDR3 DNA that was read is TGTGCCAGTAGTCCAGGGGGAACAGATACG.

On this clone: The read stops 3 residues short of the end of the CDR3; the missing end is completed from the germline J gene. The chain uses TRBV18 and TRBJ2-3; D uncertain. The V and J ends lost 6 bases and 0 bases respectively, with 16 bases between them. Germline assignment: CDR1 KGHSH and CDR2 LQKENI. The CDR3 spans 16 residues. The CDR3 DNA, read in part, is TGTGCCAGCTCTTCTAGGTCGTTGGATAGCACAGATACG. Translation gives CASSSRSLDSTDT. The full CDR3 is CASSSRSLDSTDTQYF.

In regard to this clone: Read data end 3 residues before the CDR3 end; the end is taken from the germline J gene. The rearrangement joins TRBV10-1 to TRBJ2-2; tentative D call: TRBD1 (6 bases). Trimming removed 4 bases at V and 4 bases at J, with 19 bases between. The CDR3 extends over 17 amino acids. Germline-derived CDR1 and CDR2 are WNHNN and SYGVQD (reference sequence). The CDR3: CASSGGEQGAATGELFF. Incomplete CDR3 DNA: TGCGCCAGCAGTGGGGGCGAACAGGGCGCAGCCACCGGGGAG.

A remark on this clone: The CDR3 end is not reached by the read, which stops 3 residues before it; the germline J gene fills it in. The J gene is TRBJ1-2, the V gene TRBV18; 9 nucleotides match TRBD1. In germline, CDR1 is KGHSH, CDR2 LQKENI. This CDR3 has 15 residues. The CDR3 loop reads CASSPPGQGQGGYTF. Partial CDR3 DNA: TGTGCCAGCTCACCACCGGGACAGGGTCAGGGGGGC.

Details on this clone: The CDR3 end is not reached by the read, which stops 3 residues before it; the germline J gene fills it in. This chain links TRBV18 with TRBJ1-1; the match to TRBD1 covers 8 bases. This CDR3 is built from 13 residues. Losses at the gene ends were 6 bases for V and 4 bases for J; bases not matched to a gene: 4. Per germline, CDR1 KGHSH and CDR2 LQKENI. The CDR3 is CASSRTGTTEAFF. The part of the CDR3 DNA that was read is TGTGCCAGCTCTCGGACAGGGACCACTGAA.

As for this clone: The read terminates 3 residues ahead of where the CDR3 ends, so the germline J gene completes it. V and J are TRBV29-1 and TRBJ2-3; D not certain. The V gene lost 1 base and the J gene lost 5 bases, with 4 bases spanning the gap. Germline values: CDR1 SQVTM, CDR2 ANQGSEA. CDR3 length equals 11 residues. This CDR3 reads CSVEARDTQYF. The sequenced CDR3 bases are TGCAGCGTTGAAGCTCGAGATACG.

With regard to this clone: The read terminates 3 residues ahead of where the CDR3 ends, so the germline J gene completes it. The chain couples TRBV2 to TRBJ2-4; a weak D match, TRBD1 (6 bases). Looked up from germline, CDR1 is SNHLY and CDR2 is FYNNEI. This CDR3 has 16 amino acids. Trimming removed 7 bases at V and 0 bases at J, with 16 bases between. The CDR3 loop reads CASTLGAGLAKNIQYF. CDR3 bases read: TGTGCCAGCACCTTGGGGGCCGGATTAGCCAAAAACATT.

As for this clone: Read data end 3 residues before the CDR3 end; the end is taken from the germline J gene. The genes are TRBV2 and TRBJ2-5; TRBD2 might be the D (6 bases). The CDR3 covers 16 residues. V was cut by 1 base and J by 2 bases, with 14 bases left in between. Per the germline V gene, CDR1 is SNHLY and CDR2 is FYNNEI. The CDR3 loop is CASSEVFPGRQETQYF. The CDR3 bases that were read are TGTGCCAGCAGTGAAGTCTTCCCAGGGAGGCAAGAGACC.

CDR3 loop: CSARDPQGADTQYF. Incomplete CDR3 DNA: TGCAGTGCTAGAGATCCACAGGGGGCAGATACG. The chain carries TRBV20-1 and TRBJ2-3; 8 bases agree with TRBD1. The read gets to within 3 residues of the CDR3 end, and the germline J gene fills in the rest. V lost 0 bases and J lost 4; bases outside the gene matches: 3. Germline-derived CDR1 and CDR2 are DFQATT and SNEGSKA (reference sequence). CDR3 length equals 14 residues.

For this clone: With the read ending 3 residues before the CDR3 end, the germline J gene is used to fill in that end. The chain uses TRBV5-1 and TRBJ1-2; 9 bases map to TRBD1. V lost 7 bases, J lost 1 base, and 5 bases stayed unmatched. The length of the CDR3 is 14 residues. The germline V gene has CDR1 SGHRS and CDR2 YFSETQ. Partial CDR3 DNA: TGCGCCAGCGGGACAGGGAGTCTTAACTATGGC. Its protein is CASGTGSLNYG. The whole CDR3 region reads CASGTGSLNYGYTF. The variable domain in full, completed from reference TRBV5-1 and TRBJ1-2, reads KAGVTQTPRYLIKTRGQQVTLSCSPISGHRSVSWYQQTPGQGLQFLFEYFSETQRNKGNFPGRFSGRQFSNSRSEMNVSTLELGDSALYLCASGTGSLNYGYTFGSGTRLTVV.

Comments on this clone: The read ends 3 residues before the CDR3 terminus; that terminus is restored from the germline J gene. This sequence joins TRBV7-9 and TRBJ1-4; 7 nucleotides align to TRBD1. This CDR3 has 15 residues. V trimming: 5 bases; J trimming: 9 bases; junction bases outside the gene matches: 12. Germline V gene lookup returns CDR1 SEHNR and CDR2 FQNEAQ (reference sequence). CDR3 sequence: CASSISTGKAKKLFF. The CDR3 bases that were read are TGTGCCAGCAGCATTTCGACAGGGAAAGCGAAAAAA.

Incomplete CDR3 DNA: TGTGCCAGCAGTGACCACATGAACACTGAA. Translating gives CASSDHMNTE. The full CDR3 protein is CASSDHMNTEAFF. This rearrangement joins TRBV2 to TRBJ1-1, with unresolved D. The read comes to an end 3 residues before the CDR3 does, leaving the germline J gene to fill in the end. Trimming stripped 3 bases from V and 0 bases from J, with 5 bases between. Per the germline V gene, CDR1 is SNHLY and CDR2 is FYNNEI. CDR3 length equals 13 residues.

Remarks on this clone: The read terminates 3 residues ahead of where the CDR3 ends, so the germline J gene completes it. The chain couples TRBV5-6 to TRBJ2-1; TRBD2 matches 8 bases. Germline V gives CDR1 SGHDT, CDR2 YYEEEE. The CDR3 consists of 15 residues. J gave up 5 bases and V 1 base, and 5 bases lay outside the gene matches. CDR3 bases read: TGTGCCAGCAGCTTGATGGCTAGCGGGCACAATGAG. Protein: CASSLMASGHNE. The whole CDR3 reads CASSLMASGHNEQFF.

For this clone: The missing CDR3 end, 3 residues past where the read stops, is filled in from the germline J gene. The chain links TRBV19 to TRBJ2-3, with D perhaps matching TRBD1 (6 bases). Germline lookup yields CDR1 LNHDA and CDR2 SQIVND (reference sequence). The CDR3 extends over 16 amino acids. V lost 4 bases to trimming and J lost 8 bases, with 22 bases between them. This CDR3 is CASSNGYGQRHGTQYF. The sequenced CDR3 bases are TGTGCCAGTAGTAACGGTTACGGACAGAGGCACGGTACG.

As regards this clone: From the germline J gene comes the end of the CDR3, since the read stops 3 residues before it. This rearrangement joins TRBV7-7 to TRBJ1-3; 9 positions match TRBD1. The CDR3 is 13 residues long. CDR1 and CDR2 (germline): SSHAT, FNYEAQ (reference sequence). The CDR3 spells CASSRDREGTIYF. CDR3 DNA, as far as it was read: TGTGCCAGCAGCCGGGACAGGGAGGGAACC.

In the case of this clone: The missing CDR3 end, 3 residues past where the read stops, is filled in from the germline J gene. The V call is TRBV7-9, the J call TRBJ1-4; 8 positions match TRBD1. CDR3 length equals 14 residues. Losses at the gene ends were 7 bases for V and 5 bases for J; bases not matched to a gene: 6. Germline CDR1 SEHNR, CDR2 FQNEAQ (reference sequence). The CDR3 protein is CASKSTGGNEKLFF. CDR3 DNA, as far as it was read: TGTGCCAGCAAGAGCACAGGGGGAAATGAAAAA. The complete variable domain, with remaining parts taken from reference TRBV7-9 and TRBJ1-4, reads DTGVSQNPRHKITKRGQNVTFRCDPISEHNRLYWYRQTLGQGPEFLTYFQNEAQLEKSRLLSDRFSAERPKGSFSTLEIQRTEQGDSAMYLCASKSTGGNEKLFFGSGTQLSVL.

A remark on this clone: The read is 3 residues too short to cover the CDR3 end, so that end is filled in from the germline J gene. This chain connects TRBV20-1 to TRBJ2-2; D is possibly TRBD1 or TRBD2 (5 bases each). Deletions cut 0 bases from V and 0 bases from J, with 14 bases between. CDR1 DFQATT and CDR2 SNEGSKA come from the germline V gene (reference sequence). This CDR3 is 17 amino acids long. The sequenced part of the CDR3 DNA is TGCAGTGCTAGAGATAGAATGAGGGGTTCGAACACCGGGGAG. Translated: CSARDRMRGSNTGE. The complete CDR3 protein is CSARDRMRGSNTGELFF.

Note on this clone: With the read ending 3 residues before the CDR3 end, the germline J gene is used to fill in that end. The chain has TRBV2 and TRBJ2-7, with a tentative D call TRBD1 (5 bases). V gave up 6 bases and J gave up 1 base, with 10 bases separating them. Looked up from germline, CDR1 is SNHLY and CDR2 is FYNNEI. This CDR3 has 13 residues. This CDR3 reads CASRETGSYEQYF. Partial CDR3 DNA: TGTGCCAGCAGGGAAACAGGATCCTACGAG.

As for this clone: Sequencing ends 3 residues short of the CDR3 end; the germline J gene provides the rest. This chain links TRBV5-1 with TRBJ2-5; 7 bases fit TRBD2. The V gene's germline CDR1 is SGHRS and CDR2 YFSETQ. Trimming cost V 7 bases and J 3 bases; bases outside gene matches: 12. The length of the CDR3 is 15 residues. CDR3 DNA, as far as it was read: TGCGCCAGCGGGTCGGGCGGGAGTGCGGAAGAGACC. It specifies CASGSGGSAEET. The full CDR3 sequence reads CASGSGGSAEETQYF.

On this clone: The CDR3 end falls 3 residues outside the read, so it is completed with the germline J gene. This chain connects TRBV18 to TRBJ2-3; 12 positions agree with TRBD2. The CDR3 sequence is 16 residues long. CDR1 is KGHSH, CDR2 LQKENI, per germline. Unmatched junction bases numbered 3, after V lost 4 bases and J lost 1 base. The CDR3 region is CASSLGLAGGTDTQYF. Incomplete CDR3 DNA: TGTGCCAGCTCACTGGGACTAGCGGGCGGCACAGATACG.